This T cell receptor (beta chain) was sequenced in a study of control samples from healthy donors and cancer patients. The repertoire was sequenced with immunoSEQ multiplex PCR; TCRdb's copy has only in-frame clones and lacks some. The sample comprises roughly 59,000 clones, roughly 90% of which are singletons, and 1.7% rests with the top ten. CDR1 LGHDT and CDR2 YNNKEL come from the germline V gene (reference sequence). Trimming cost V 4 bases and J 3 bases; bases outside gene matches: 4. The CDR3 runs 14 residues. The clonotype originates from a man in his forties or fifties with colorectal cancer. Sequencing was carried out using PBMCs. V usage is TRBV3-1 (or the pseudogene TRBV3-2) and J usage is TRBJ2-5, with TRBD2 matching 8 bases. The CDR3 reads CASSRSGGEETQYF. CDR3 in DNA: TGTGCCAGCAGCCGCAGCGGGGGCGAAGAGACCCAGTACTTC.